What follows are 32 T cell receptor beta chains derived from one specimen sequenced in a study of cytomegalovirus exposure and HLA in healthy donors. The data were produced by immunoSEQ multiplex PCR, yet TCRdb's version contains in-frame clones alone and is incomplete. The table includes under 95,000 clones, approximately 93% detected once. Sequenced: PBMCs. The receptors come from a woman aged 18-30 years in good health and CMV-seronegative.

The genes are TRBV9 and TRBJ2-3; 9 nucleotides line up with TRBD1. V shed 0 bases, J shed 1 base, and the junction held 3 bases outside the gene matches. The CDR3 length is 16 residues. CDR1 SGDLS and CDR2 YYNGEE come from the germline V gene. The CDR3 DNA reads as TGTGCCAGCAGCGTAGGACAGGGGGAGGGCACAGATACGCAGTATTTT. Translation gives CASSVGQGEGTDTQYF.

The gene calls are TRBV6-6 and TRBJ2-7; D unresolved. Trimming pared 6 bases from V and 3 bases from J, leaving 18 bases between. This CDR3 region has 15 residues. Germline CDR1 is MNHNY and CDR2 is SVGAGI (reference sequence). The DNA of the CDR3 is TGTGCCAGCAGCCCTAACTTGGGCAACAACTACGAGCAGTACTTC. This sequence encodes CASSPNLGNNYEQYF.

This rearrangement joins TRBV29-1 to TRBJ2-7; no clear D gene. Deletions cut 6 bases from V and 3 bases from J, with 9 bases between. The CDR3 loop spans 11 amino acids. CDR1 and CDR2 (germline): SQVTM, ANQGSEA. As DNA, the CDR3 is TGCAGCGTCTACTCCTACTACGAGCAGTACTTC. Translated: CSVYSYYEQYF.

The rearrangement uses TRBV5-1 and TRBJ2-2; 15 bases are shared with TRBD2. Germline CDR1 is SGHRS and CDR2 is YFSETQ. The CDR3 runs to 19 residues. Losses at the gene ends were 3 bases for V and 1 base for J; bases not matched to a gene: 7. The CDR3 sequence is CASSSGLAGGPRNTGELFF. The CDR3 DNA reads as TGCGCCAGCAGCTCAGGACTAGCGGGGGGGCCCCGGAACACCGGGGAGCTGTTTTTT. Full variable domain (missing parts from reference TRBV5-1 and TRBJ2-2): KAGVTQTPRYLIKTRGQQVTLSCSPISGHRSVSWYQQTPGQGLQFLFEYFSETQRNKGNFPGRFSGRQFSNSRSEMNVSTLELGDSALYLCASSSGLAGGPRNTGELFFGEGSRLTVL.

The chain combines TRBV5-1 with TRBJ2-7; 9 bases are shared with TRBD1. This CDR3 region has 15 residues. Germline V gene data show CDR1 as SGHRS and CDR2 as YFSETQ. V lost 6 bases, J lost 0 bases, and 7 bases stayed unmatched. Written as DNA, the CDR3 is TGCGCCAGCAAGGGGGGACAGGGCAGCTCCTACGAGCAGTACTTC. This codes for CASKGGQGSSYEQYF.

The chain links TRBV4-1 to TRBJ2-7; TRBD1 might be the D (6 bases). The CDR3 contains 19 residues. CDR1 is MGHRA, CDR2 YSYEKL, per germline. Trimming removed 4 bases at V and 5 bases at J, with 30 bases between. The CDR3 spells CASSPRMVTGQASPHEQYF. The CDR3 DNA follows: TGCGCCAGCAGCCCCCGAATGGTGACAGGCCAAGCTTCCCCCCACGAGCAGTACTTC.

CDR3 region: CASSIPTGTLDTEAFF. The CDR3 nucleotides are TGTGCCAGTAGTATCCCCACCGGGACTCTAGACACTGAAGCTTTCTTT. The chain links TRBV19 to TRBJ1-1; D possibly corresponds to TRBD1 (5 bases). In germline, CDR1 is LNHDA, CDR2 SQIVND (reference sequence). The CDR3 consists of 16 residues. Trimming pared 3 bases from V and 3 bases from J, leaving 17 bases between.

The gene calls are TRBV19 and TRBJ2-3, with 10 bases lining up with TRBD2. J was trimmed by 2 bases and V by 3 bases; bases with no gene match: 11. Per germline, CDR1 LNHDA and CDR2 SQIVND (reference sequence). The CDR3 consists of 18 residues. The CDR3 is CASSIRVPSGSNTDTQYF. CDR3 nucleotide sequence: TGTGCCAGTAGTATTAGGGTGCCTAGCGGGAGCAACACAGATACGCAGTATTTT.

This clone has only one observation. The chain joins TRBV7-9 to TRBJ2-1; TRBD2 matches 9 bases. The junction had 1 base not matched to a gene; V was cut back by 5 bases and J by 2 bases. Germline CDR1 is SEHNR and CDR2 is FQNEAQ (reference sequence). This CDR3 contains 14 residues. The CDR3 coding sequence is TGTGCCAGCAGCCCTAGCGGGACCTACAATGAGCAGTTCTTC. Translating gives CASSPSGTYNEQFF.

The CDR3 loop reads CASSPGTSGGNEQFF. The CDR3 region has the DNA TGTGCCAGCAGTCCCGGGACTAGCGGGGGCAATGAGCAGTTCTTC. The V call is TRBV27, the J call TRBJ2-1, with TRBD2 matching 14 bases. V lost 5 bases and J lost 6; bases outside the gene matches: 3. CDR3 length: 15 amino acids. Germline CDR1 MNHEY, CDR2 SMNVEV (reference sequence).

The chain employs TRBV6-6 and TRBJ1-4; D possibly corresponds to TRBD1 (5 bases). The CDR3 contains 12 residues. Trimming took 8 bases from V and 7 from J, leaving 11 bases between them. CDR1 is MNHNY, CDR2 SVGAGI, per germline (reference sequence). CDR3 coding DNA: TGTGCCAGCCAGGGTCGTGGTGAAAAACTGTTTTTT. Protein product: CASQGRGEKLFF.

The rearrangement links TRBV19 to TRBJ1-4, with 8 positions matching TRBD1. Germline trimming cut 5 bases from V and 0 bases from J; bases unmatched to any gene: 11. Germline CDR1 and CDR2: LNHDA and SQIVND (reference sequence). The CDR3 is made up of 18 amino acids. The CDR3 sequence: CASSPREGQVATNEKLFF. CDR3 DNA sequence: TGTGCCAGTAGTCCCCGTGAGGGACAGGTTGCAACTAATGAAAAACTGTTTTTT.

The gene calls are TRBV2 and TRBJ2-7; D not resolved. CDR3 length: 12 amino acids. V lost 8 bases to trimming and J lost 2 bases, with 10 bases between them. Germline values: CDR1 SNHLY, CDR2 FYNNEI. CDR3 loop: CASDVAPYEQYF. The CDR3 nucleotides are TGTGCCAGCGATGTAGCCCCCTACGAGCAGTACTTC.

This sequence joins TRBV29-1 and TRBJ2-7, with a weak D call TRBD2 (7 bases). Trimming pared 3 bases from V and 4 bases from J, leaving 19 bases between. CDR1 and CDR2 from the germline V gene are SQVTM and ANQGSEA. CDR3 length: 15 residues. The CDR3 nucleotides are TGCAGCGTTGAGAGCCGGGCGGGGGCGGTGTACGAGCAGTACTTC. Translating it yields CSVESRAGAVYEQYF.

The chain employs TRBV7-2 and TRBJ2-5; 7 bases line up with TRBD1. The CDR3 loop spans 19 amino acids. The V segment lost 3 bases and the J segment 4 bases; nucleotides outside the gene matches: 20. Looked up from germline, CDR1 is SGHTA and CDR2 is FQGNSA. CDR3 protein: CASSFKGKGATGRGETQYF. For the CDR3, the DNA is TGTGCCAGCAGCTTCAAAGGGAAGGGTGCGACAGGGCGAGGAGAGACCCAGTACTTC. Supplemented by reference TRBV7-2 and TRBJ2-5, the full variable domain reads GAGVSQSPSNKVTEKGKDVELRCDPISGHTALYWYRQSLGQGLEFLIYFQGNSAPDKSGLPSDRFSAERTGGSVSTLTIQRTQQEDSAVYLCASSFKGKGATGRGETQYFGPGTRLLVL.

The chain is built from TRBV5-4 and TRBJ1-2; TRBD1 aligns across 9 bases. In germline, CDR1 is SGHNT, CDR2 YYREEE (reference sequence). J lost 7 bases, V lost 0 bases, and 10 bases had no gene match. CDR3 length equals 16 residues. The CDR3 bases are TGTGCCAGCAGCTTGGTCGGGACAGGGTTCACAGGTGGCTACACCTTC. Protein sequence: CASSLVGTGFTGGYTF.

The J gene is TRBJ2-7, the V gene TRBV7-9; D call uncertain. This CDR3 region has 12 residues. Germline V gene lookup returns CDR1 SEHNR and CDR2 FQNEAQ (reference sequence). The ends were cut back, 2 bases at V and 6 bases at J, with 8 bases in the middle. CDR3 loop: CASSLPPGEQYF. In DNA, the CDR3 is TGTGCCAGCAGCTTACCTCCGGGCGAGCAGTACTTC.

For the CDR3, the DNA is TGTGCCAGCAGTAGGAGGGTAGACACCGGGGAGCTGTTTTTT. Translation: CASSRRVDTGELFF. The chain is built from TRBV6-1 and TRBJ2-2; D may be TRBD2 (6 bases). Germline V CDR1 and CDR2: MNHNS, SASEGT. This CDR3 contains 14 residues. The V and J ends lost 5 bases and 3 bases respectively, with 10 bases between them.

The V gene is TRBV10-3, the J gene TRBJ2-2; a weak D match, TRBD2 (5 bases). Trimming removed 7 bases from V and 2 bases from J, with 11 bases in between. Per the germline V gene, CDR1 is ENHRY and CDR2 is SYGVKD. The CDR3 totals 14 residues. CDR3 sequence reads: CAIKSGENTGELFF. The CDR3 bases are TGTGCCATCAAAAGCGGAGAAAACACCGGGGAGCTGTTTTTT.

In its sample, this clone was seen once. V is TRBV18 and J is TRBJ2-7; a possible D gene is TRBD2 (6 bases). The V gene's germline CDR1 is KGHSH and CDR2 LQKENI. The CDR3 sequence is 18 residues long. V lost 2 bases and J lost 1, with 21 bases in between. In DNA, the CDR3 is TGTGCCAGCTCACCAGGGGAGGATCTCTTGCCCTCTTCCTACGAGCAGTACTTC. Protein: CASSPGEDLLPSSYEQYF.

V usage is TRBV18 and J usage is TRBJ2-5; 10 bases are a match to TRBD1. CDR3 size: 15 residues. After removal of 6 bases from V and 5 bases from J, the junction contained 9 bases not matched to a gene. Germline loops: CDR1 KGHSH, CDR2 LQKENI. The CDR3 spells CASSQGTGAPETQYF. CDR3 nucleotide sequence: TGTGCCAGCTCCCAAGGGACAGGGGCGCCGGAGACCCAGTACTTC.

In DNA, the CDR3 is TGTGCCAGCAGTTACTCGGGGGGGGACAGGGCTGACGAGCAGTACTTC. Its protein product is CASSYSGGDRADEQYF. The chain is built from TRBV6-6 and TRBJ2-7; 9 bases match TRBD1. Trimming took 0 bases from V and 5 from J; bases not matched to a gene: 8. The germline V gene encodes CDR1 MNHNY and CDR2 SVGAGI (reference sequence). The CDR3 is 16 residues long.

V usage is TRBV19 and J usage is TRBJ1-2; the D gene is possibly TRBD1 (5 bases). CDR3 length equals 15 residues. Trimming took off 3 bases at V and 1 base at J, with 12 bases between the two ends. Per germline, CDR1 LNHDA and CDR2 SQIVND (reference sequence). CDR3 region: CASSIVPGINYGYTF. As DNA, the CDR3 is TGTGCCAGTAGTATCGTTCCAGGGATTAACTATGGCTACACCTTC.

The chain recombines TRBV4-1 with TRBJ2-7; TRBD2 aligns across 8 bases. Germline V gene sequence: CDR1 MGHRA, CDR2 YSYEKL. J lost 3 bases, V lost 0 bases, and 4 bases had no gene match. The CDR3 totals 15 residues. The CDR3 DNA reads TGCGCCAGCAGCCAAGACCCGGGACTAGGCTACGAGCAGTACTTC. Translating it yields CASSQDPGLGYEQYF.

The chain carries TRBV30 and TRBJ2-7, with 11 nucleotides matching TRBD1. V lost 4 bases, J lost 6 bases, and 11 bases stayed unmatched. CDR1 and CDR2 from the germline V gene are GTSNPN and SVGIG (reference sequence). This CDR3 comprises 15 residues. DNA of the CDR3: TGTGCCTGGACCAACCGGGACAGGGGGTCCGGCGAGCAGTACTTC. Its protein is CAWTNRDRGSGEQYF.

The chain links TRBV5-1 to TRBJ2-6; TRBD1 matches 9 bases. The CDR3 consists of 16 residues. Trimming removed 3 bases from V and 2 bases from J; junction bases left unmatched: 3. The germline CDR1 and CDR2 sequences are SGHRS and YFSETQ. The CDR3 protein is CASSSGQGAGANVLTF. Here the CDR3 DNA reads TGCGCCAGCAGCTCGGGACAGGGCGCTGGGGCCAACGTCCTGACTTTC.

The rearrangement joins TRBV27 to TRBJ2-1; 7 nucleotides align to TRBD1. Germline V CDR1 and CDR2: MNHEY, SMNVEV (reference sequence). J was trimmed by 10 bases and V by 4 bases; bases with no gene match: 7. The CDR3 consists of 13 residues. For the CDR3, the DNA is TGTGCCAGCAGTTGGACAGGATCGATAGAGCAGTTCTTC. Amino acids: CASSWTGSIEQFF.

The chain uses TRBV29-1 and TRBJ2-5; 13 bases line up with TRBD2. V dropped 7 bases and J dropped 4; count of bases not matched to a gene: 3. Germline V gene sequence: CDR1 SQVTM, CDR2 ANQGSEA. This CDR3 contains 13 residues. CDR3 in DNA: TGCAGCGGGGGACTAGCGGGACGAGAGACCCAGTACTTC. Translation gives CSGGLAGRETQYF.

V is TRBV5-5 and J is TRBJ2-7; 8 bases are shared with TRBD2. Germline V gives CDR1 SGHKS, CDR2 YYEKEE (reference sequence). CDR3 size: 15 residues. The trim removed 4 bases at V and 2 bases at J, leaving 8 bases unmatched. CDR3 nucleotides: TGTGCCAGCAGCCGAGTGGCGGGGGGAACCTACGAGCAGTACTTC. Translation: CASSRVAGGTYEQYF.

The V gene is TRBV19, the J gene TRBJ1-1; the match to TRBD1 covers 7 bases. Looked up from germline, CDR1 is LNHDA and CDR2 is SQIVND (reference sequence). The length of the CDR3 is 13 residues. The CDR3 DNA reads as TGTGCGACAGGACAGGTTTGGGAGACTGAAGCTTTCTTT. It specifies CATGQVWETEAFF.

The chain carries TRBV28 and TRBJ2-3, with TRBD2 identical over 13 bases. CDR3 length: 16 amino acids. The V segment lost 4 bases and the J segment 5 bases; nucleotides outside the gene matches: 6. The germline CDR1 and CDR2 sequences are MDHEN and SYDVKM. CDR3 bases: TGTGCCAGCAGTTACGGGACTAGCGGGAATCGAGATACGCAGTATTTT. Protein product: CASSYGTSGNRDTQYF.

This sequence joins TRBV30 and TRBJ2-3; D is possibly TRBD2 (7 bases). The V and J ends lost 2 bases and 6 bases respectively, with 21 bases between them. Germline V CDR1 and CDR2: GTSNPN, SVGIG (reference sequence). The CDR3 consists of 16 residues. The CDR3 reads CAWSPWRGRKSDTQYF. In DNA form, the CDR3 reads TGTGCCTGGAGTCCCTGGCGGGGGCGAAAGTCGGATACGCAGTATTTT.